This TCR beta chain was obtained from a study of blood T cell repertoires in COVID-19. Study as a whole: The samples span acute and convalescent COVID-19 from the United States, Italy and Spain. PBMCs, B-cell-depleted T cells, or T cells provided the cDNA or gDNA that made up the material.

This clone was counted a single time. Other DNA sequences from this sample encode an identical CDR3 as well. TCRdb's table, derived via immunoSEQ multiplex PCR, lists solely in-frame clones and lacks some. The data show 93,000 or so clones, 84% seen once. The CDR3 consists of 11 residues. V was pared by 6 bases and J by 4 bases, with 9 bases between. The germline V gene encodes CDR1 DFQATT and CDR2 SNEGSKA (reference sequence). Sequencing was done on a sample of peripheral blood. This TCR came from a human donor in a cohort sampled during active or convalescent COVID-19. This chain joins TRBV20-1 and TRBJ1-2, with D possibly matching TRBD1 (6 bases). The CDR3, as DNA: TGCAGTGCCCTCAGGGGCTATGGCTACACCTTC. This gives the protein CSALRGYGYTF.